These T cell receptor beta chains were read from a single sample in a study of chemoradiotherapy in HPV16-positive cancers. The method was immunoSEQ multiplex PCR; TCRdb's version includes in-frame clones alone and lacks a portion of them. The sample has about 14,000 clones, roughly 69% seen once; the top ten hold 15% to 20%. Specimen collection occurred from a patient who underwent chemoradiotherapy. These TCRs come from a human donor with HPV-associated anogenital cancer. Both conserved end residues are part of each CDR3. A D gene is named only where the DNA matches it firmly. Clone size is shown for a subset of rows, as once, few, many or a class of expanded clone.

j_call,v_call,d_call,clone_size,cdr3_nt,cdr3_aa
TRBJ2-1,TRBV30,.,.,TGTGCCTGGCGTCCCCGTGTGGGGGCGGATGAGCAGTTCTTC,CAWRPRVGADEQFF
TRBJ2-1,TRBV7-2,TRBD2,.,TGTGCCAGCAGCTTTGGCGGGAGATACAATGAGCAGTTCTTC,CASSFGGRYNEQFF
TRBJ1-1,TRBV5-5,TRBD1,.,TGTGCCAGCAGCCCGACAGGGAGATCGCGGAACACTGAAGCTTTCTTT,CASSPTGRSRNTEAFF
TRBJ1-1,TRBV19,.,.,TGTGCCAGTACCCTAAGGCAGATTTCCACTGAAGCTTTCTTT,CASTLRQISTEAFF
TRBJ2-1,TRBV4-2,.,few,TGTGCCAGCAGCCAAGAAGCGGACAATGAGCAGTTCTTC,CASSQEADNEQFF
TRBJ2-3,TRBV7-2,TRBD2,.,TGTGCCAGCAGCTCGGGACTAGCGGTGGGAGATACGCAGTATTTT,CASSSGLAVGDTQYF
TRBJ1-1,TRBV7-2,TRBD1,.,TGTGCCAGCAGCCCAGGGGGCTTTAACACTGAAGCTTTCTTT,CASSPGGFNTEAFF
TRBJ2-1,TRBV21-1,.,few,TGTGCCAGCAGCGGCCAAAGCGGGGCCAGCTCCTACAATGAGCAGTTCTTC,CASSGQSGASSYNEQFF
TRBJ1-2,TRBV28,.,.,TGTGCCAGCAGTTCCCCTAACTATGGCTACACCTTC,CASSSPNYGYTF
TRBJ2-5,TRBV12-5,.,.,TGTGCTAGTGGTTTGACAGGACAGAACCAAGAGACCCAGTACTTC,CASGLTGQNQETQYF
TRBJ2-7,TRBV7-2,TRBD2,.,TGTGCCAGCAGCTTAGTTGCGGGGGAGTCCTACGAGCAGTACTTC,CASSLVAGESYEQYF
TRBJ1-6,TRBV9,.,.,TGTGCCAGCAGCGCCGGGGACTCACCCCTCCACTTT,CASSAGDSPLHF
TRBJ1-6,TRBV7-8,.,.,TGTGCCAGCAGCTTAGTGCGGGGATCCTATAATTCACCCCTCCACTTT,CASSLVRGSYNSPLHF
TRBJ2-3,TRBV19,.,.,TGTGCCAGTAGTATAGTTGACTCGGGCGATACGCAGTATTTT,CASSIVDSGDTQYF
TRBJ2-2,TRBV5-4,TRBD2,.,TGTGCCAGCAGCTCCCGACTAGCGGGGGGCCCTCGCACCGGGGAGCTGTTTTTT,CASSSRLAGGPRTGELFF
TRBJ2-7,TRBV6-5,.,.,TGTGCCAGCAGCCCCTCGTGGGGGCTGAATAACGAGCAGTACTTC,CASSPSWGLNNEQYF
TRBJ2-5,TRBV6-1,.,.,TGTGCCAGCAAAAACAGGGAAGTAGAGACCCAGTACTTC,CASKNREVETQYF
TRBJ2-3,TRBV4-1,.,.,TGCGCCAGCAGCCCCTCCTGGGTTCGAGCCACAGATACGCAGTATTTT,CASSPSWVRATDTQYF
TRBJ1-6,TRBV12-5,.,few,TGTGCTAGTGGTTTGGAGCTAGCGAATTCACCCCTCCACTTT,CASGLELANSPLHF
TRBJ2-1,TRBV5-1,TRBD2,.,TGCGCCAGCAGCTTCCTCACGGCCTCTAGCGGGGGAACGAATGAGCAGTTCTTC,CASSFLTASSGGTNEQFF
TRBJ2-1,TRBV5-1,.,.,TGCGCCAGCAGCTTAGGGGGGGGCGGTTACAATGAGCAGTTCTTC,CASSLGGGGYNEQFF
TRBJ1-4,TRBV5-1,.,.,TGCGCCAGCAGCTTGGGCGTGTCAACTAATGAAAAACTGTTTTTT,CASSLGVSTNEKLFF
TRBJ1-4,TRBV19,TRBD1,.,TGTGCCAGTAGTACCCTGGACAGGGTTAATGAAAAACTGTTTTTT,CASSTLDRVNEKLFF
TRBJ2-1,TRBV5-1,.,.,TGCGCCAGCAGCCGAGGGGAAGTCTCCTACAATGAGCAGTTCTTC,CASSRGEVSYNEQFF
TRBJ2-3,TRBV7-9,TRBD2,.,TGTGCCAGCAGCCCACTGCGGGGGGGTACCACAGATACGCAGTATTTT,CASSPLRGGTTDTQYF
TRBJ1-6,TRBV30,TRBD1,.,TGTGCCTGGAGTACCGGGACAGGGGATTCACCCCTCCACTTT,CAWSTGTGDSPLHF
TRBJ2-7,TRBV10-2,TRBD1,.,TGCGCCAGCAGTTCGACAGGGATGGGGCAGTACTTC,CASSSTGMGQYF
TRBJ1-2,TRBV19,TRBD1,.,TGTGCCAGTAGTAATCGAAGATCCTCACCAACAGGGGACTATGGCTACACCTTC,CASSNRRSSPTGDYGYTF
TRBJ2-7,TRBV6-1,.,.,TGTGCCAGCAGGAACCGGGGGACCTACGAGCAGTACTTC,CASRNRGTYEQYF
TRBJ2-7,TRBV6-1,TRBD2,.,TGTGCCAGCAGTGGTACCGAGCGGGGTGCCTACGAGCAGTACTTC,CASSGTERGAYEQYF
TRBJ1-2,TRBV28,.,.,TGTGCCAGCAGTCCGAACCTCAGGAAAAACTATGGCTACACCTTC,CASSPNLRKNYGYTF
TRBJ1-5,TRBV19,.,.,TGTGCCAGCATATCGCCTCGGGACCGAGATAGCAATCAGCCCCAGCATTTT,CASISPRDRDSNQPQHF
TRBJ2-5,TRBV5-6,.,once,TGTGCCAGCAGCTATGACAGACAAGAGACCCAGTACTTC,CASSYDRQETQYF
TRBJ2-7,TRBV21-1,.,.,TGTGCCAGCAGCAAATTGGGGGACAGGGCTGGGGCGAGCTACGAGCAGTACTTC,CASSKLGDRAGASYEQYF
TRBJ2-2,TRBV30,.,.,TGTGCCTGGACTTCCGGATTGAACACCGGGGAGCTGTTTTTT,CAWTSGLNTGELFF
TRBJ1-1,TRBV25-1,.,.,TGTGCCAGCAGTAAAGGTTCCTCAAACACTGAAGCTTTCTTT,CASSKGSSNTEAFF
TRBJ2-1,TRBV27,.,.,TGTGCCAGCAGTGGCAACTTCAATGAGCAGTTCTTC,CASSGNFNEQFF
TRBJ2-2,TRBV5-8,TRBD2,.,TGTGCCAGCAGCTTGGACGTTTGGCGGGGGGGGTCCACCGGGGAGCTGTTTTTT,CASSLDVWRGGSTGELFF
TRBJ2-5,TRBV18,.,once,TGTGCCAGCGGAAGAGGATTACAAGAGACCCAGTACTTC,CASGRGLQETQYF